A selection of T cell receptor beta chains follows, all from one sample in a study of shared clonotypes between healthy human individuals. Assay: immunoSEQ multiplex PCR; the TCRdb copy retains only in-frame clones and omits some. The data contain a few million clones, just over 90% of them singletons. The source material was naive CD4+ T cells sorted from blood. Receptors originate from a man aged 18 to 30 in good health. Each CDR3 is given with its conserved first and last residue. A D gene is named only where the DNA matches it firmly. Clone size appears in some rows only: once, few, many, or a class for an expanded clone.

v_gene,d_gene,j_gene,abundance,CDR3nt,CDR3aa
TRBV6-6,TRBD1,TRBJ2-7,NA,TGTGCCAGCAGTTATTCGGCGACAGGGGCCTACGAGCAGTACTTC,CASSYSATGAYEQYF
TRBV29-1,NA,TRBJ1-1,NA,TGCAGCCCAAGGGAACTTATCTCCACTGAAGCTTTCTTT,CSPRELISTEAFF
TRBV5-6,NA,TRBJ2-2,NA,TGTGCCAGCAGCTTACCTGGCGGGGAGCTGTTTTTT,CASSLPGGELFF
TRBV28,NA,TRBJ1-1,few,TGTGCCAGCCGTCTTACTCTCGGGGACACTGAAGCTTTCTTT,CASRLTLGDTEAFF
TRBV18,TRBD1,TRBJ2-7,once,TGTGCCAGCTCACCTCTCGGCAGGGGGCCTGCCGGCGAGCAGTACTTC,CASSPLGRGPAGEQYF
TRBV30,NA,TRBJ1-1,NA,TGTGCCTGGATGAACAGAAACACTGAAGCTTTCTTT,CAWMNRNTEAFF
TRBV18,TRBD1,TRBJ1-5,NA,TGTGCCAGCTCACCGGGGACAGGCTTGAATCAGCCCCAGCATTTT,CASSPGTGLNQPQHF
TRBV28,TRBD1,TRBJ1-2,NA,TGTGCCAGCAGCCCTGGACAGGGGGCCTATGGCTACACCTTC,CASSPGQGAYGYTF
TRBV10-3,NA,TRBJ2-7,NA,TGTGCCGTCGGACAACAGGGATACGAGCAGTACTTC,CAVGQQGYEQYF
TRBV28,TRBD2,TRBJ2-3,NA,TGTGCCAGCAGATCGAGACTAGCCACAGATACGCAGTATTTT,CASRSRLATDTQYF